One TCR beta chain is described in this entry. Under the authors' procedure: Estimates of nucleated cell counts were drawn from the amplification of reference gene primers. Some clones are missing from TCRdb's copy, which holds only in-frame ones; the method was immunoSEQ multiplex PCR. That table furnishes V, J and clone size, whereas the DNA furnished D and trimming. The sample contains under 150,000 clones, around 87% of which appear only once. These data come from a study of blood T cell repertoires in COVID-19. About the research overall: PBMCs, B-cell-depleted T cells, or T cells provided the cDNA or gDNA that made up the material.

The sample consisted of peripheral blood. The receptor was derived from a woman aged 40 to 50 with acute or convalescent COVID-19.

The CDR3 DNA reads TGTGCCAGCAGCTCCGGACAGGGTGGACCCAAAAACATTCAGTACTTC. It codes for CASSSGQGGPKNIQYF. The chain carries TRBV5-4 and TRBJ2-4; TRBD1 matches 8 bases. V trimming: 3 bases; J trimming: 2 bases; junction bases outside the gene matches: 7. CDR3 length: 16 amino acids. Germline values: CDR1 SGHNT, CDR2 YYREEE (reference sequence). Together with reference TRBV5-4 and TRBJ2-4, the CDR3 gives the full variable domain: ETGVTQSPTHLIKTRGQQVTLRCSSQSGHNTVSWYQQALGQGPQFIFQYYREEENGRGNFPPRFSGLQFPNYSSELNVNALELDDSALYLCASSSGQGGPKNIQYFGAGTRLSVL.